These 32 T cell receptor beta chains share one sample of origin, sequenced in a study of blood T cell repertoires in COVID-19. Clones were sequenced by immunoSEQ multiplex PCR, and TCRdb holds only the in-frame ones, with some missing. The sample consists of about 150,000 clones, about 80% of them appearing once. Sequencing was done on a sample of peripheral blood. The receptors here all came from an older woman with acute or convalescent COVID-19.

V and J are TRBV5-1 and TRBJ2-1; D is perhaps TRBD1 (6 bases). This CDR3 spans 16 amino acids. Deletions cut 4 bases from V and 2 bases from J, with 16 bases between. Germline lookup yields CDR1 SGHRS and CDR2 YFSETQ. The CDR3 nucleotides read TGCGCCAGCAGCCTACGACAGGAATCCGCCTACAATGAGCAGTTCTTC. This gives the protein CASSLRQESAYNEQFF.

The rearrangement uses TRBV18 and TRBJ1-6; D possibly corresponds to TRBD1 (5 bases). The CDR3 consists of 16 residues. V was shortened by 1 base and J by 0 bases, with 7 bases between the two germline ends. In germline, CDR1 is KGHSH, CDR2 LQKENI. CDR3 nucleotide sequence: TGTGCCAGCTCACCACGACAGAGCTCCTATAATTCACCCCTCCACTTT. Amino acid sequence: CASSPRQSSYNSPLHF.

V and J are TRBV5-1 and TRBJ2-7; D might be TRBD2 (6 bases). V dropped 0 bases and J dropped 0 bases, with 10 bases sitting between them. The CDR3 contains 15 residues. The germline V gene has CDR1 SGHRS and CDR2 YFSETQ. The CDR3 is CASSLVGGSSYEQYF. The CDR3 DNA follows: TGCGCCAGCAGCTTGGTTGGAGGGAGCTCCTACGAGCAGTACTTC.

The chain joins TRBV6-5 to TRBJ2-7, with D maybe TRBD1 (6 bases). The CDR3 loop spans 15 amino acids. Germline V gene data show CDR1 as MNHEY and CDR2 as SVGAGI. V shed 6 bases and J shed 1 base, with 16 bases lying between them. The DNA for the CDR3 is TGTGCCAGCAGCCCGAGACAGGAAGGATCCTACGAGCAGTACTTC. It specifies CASSPRQEGSYEQYF.

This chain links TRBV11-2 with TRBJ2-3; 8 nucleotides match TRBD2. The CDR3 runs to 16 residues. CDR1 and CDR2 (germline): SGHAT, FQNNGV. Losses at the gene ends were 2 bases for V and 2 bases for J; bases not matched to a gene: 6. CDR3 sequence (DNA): TGTGCCAGCAGCTTAAGCCTAGCGGGTAACACAGATACGCAGTATTTT. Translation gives CASSLSLAGNTDTQYF.

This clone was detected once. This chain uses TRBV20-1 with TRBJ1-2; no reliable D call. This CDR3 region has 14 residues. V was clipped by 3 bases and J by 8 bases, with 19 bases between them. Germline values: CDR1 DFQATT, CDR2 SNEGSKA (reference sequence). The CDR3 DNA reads TGCAGTGCTAGTCCCTCAGGAAACCCTTACGGCTACACCTTC. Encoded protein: CSASPSGNPYGYTF.

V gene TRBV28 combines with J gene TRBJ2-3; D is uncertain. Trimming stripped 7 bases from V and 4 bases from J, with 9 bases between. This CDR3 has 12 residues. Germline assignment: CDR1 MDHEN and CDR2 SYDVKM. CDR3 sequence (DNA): TGTGCCAGCAAGGCCGGGTCAGATACGCAGTATTTT. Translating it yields CASKAGSDTQYF.

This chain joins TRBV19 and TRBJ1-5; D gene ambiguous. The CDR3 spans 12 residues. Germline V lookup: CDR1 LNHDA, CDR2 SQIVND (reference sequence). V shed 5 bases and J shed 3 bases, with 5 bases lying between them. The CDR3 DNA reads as TGTGCCAGTAGTCAGAACAATCAGCCCCAGCATTTT. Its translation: CASSQNNQPQHF.

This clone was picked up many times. CDR3 protein: CASRGGTGTYNEQFF. As DNA, the CDR3 is TGTGCCAGCAGAGGCGGGACAGGGACCTACAATGAGCAGTTCTTC. The chain recombines TRBV5-4 with TRBJ2-1; TRBD1 matches at 9 bases. This CDR3 contains 15 residues. Germline CDR1 SGHNT, CDR2 YYREEE (reference sequence). J was trimmed by 2 bases and V by 5 bases; bases with no gene match: 5.

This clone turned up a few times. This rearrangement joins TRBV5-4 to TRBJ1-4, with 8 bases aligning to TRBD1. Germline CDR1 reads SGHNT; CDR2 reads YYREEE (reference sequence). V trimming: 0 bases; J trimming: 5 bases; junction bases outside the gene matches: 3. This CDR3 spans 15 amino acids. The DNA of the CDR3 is TGTGCCAGCAGCTTGGGCGGGACAGGAAATGAAAAACTGTTTTTT. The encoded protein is CASSLGGTGNEKLFF.

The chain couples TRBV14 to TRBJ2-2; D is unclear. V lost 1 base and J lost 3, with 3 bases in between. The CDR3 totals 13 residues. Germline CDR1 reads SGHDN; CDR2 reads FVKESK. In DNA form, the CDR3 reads TGTGCCAGCAGCCAAGCCGACACCGGGGAGCTGTTTTTT. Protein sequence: CASSQADTGELFF. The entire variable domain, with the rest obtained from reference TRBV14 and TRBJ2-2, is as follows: EAGVTQFPSHSVIEKGQTVTLRCDPISGHDNLYWYRRVMGKEIKFLLHFVKESKQDESGMPNNRFLAERTGGTYSTLKVQPAELEDSGVYFCASSQADTGELFFGEGSRLTVL.

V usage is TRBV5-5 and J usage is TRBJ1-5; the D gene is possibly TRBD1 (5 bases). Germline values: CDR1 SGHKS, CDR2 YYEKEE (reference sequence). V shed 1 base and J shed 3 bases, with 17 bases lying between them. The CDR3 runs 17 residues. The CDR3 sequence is CASSLNRLTPFNQPQHF. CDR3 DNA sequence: TGTGCCAGCAGCTTGAACAGGCTCACTCCCTTCAATCAGCCCCAGCATTTT.

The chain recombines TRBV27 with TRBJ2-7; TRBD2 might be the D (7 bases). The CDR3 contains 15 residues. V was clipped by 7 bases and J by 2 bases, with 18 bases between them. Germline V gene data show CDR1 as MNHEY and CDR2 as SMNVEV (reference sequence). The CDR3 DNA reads TGTGCCAGCACCAAAAACAGGGAGGGGCCCTACGAGCAGTACTTC. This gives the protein CASTKNREGPYEQYF.

DNA for the CDR3: TGTGCCAGCAGCCCGGGGACACCTACTGAAGCTTTCTTT. Amino acid sequence: CASSPGTPTEAFF. V usage is TRBV6-5 and J usage is TRBJ1-1; a weak D match, TRBD1 (6 bases). V was trimmed by 6 bases and J by 5 bases, leaving 13 bases between them. This CDR3 has 13 amino acids. Germline V gene data show CDR1 as MNHEY and CDR2 as SVGAGI.

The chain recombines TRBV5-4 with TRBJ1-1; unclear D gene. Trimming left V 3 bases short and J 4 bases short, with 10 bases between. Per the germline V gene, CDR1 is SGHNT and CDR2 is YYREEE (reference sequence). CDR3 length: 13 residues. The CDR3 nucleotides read TGTGCCAGCAGCTCCCTCTCGTTCACTGAAGCTTTCTTT. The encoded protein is CASSSLSFTEAFF. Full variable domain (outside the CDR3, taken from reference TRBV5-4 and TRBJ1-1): ETGVTQSPTHLIKTRGQQVTLRCSSQSGHNTVSWYQQALGQGPQFIFQYYREEENGRGNFPPRFSGLQFPNYSSELNVNALELDDSALYLCASSSLSFTEAFFGQGTRLTVV.

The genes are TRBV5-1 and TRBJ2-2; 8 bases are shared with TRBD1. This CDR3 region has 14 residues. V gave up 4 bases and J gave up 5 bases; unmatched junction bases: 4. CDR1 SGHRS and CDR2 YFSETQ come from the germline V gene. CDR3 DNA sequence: TGCGCCAGCAGCAGGACAGGGCGAACCGGGGAGCTGTTTTTT. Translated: CASSRTGRTGELFF.

The CDR3 loop is CASSLSLPQETQYF. The CDR3 nucleotides are TGCGCCAGCAGCTTATCTCTACCGCAAGAGACCCAGTACTTC. The rearrangement uses TRBV5-1 and TRBJ2-5; D gene ambiguous. Trimming removed 2 bases from V and 2 bases from J, with 10 bases in between. The CDR3 runs 14 residues. Germline CDR1 is SGHRS and CDR2 is YFSETQ.

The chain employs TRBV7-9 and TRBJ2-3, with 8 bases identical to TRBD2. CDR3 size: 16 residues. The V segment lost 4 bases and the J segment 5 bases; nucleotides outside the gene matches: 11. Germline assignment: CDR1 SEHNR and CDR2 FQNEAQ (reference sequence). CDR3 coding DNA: TGTGCCAGCAGCTCTTACGGGACTAGTATAGAAGATACGCAGTATTTT. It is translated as CASSSYGTSIEDTQYF.

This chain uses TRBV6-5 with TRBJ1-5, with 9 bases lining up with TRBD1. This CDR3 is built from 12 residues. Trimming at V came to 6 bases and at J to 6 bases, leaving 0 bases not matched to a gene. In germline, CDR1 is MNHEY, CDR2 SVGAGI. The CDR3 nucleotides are TGTGCCAGCAGGACAGGGGGTCAGCCCCAGCATTTT. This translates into CASRTGGQPQHF.

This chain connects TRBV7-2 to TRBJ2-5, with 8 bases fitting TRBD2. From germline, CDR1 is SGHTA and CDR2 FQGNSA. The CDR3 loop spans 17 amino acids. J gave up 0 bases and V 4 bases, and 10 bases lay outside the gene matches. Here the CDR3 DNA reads TGTGCCAGCAGCTCCCATTTAAGCGGGGGACACCAAGAGACCCAGTACTTC. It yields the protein CASSSHLSGGHQETQYF.

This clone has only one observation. CDR3 protein: CASSLAAQGGQPQHF. The CDR3 nucleotides are TGTGCCAGCAGCTTAGCAGCTCAGGGAGGACAGCCCCAGCATTTT. The rearrangement links TRBV7-2 to TRBJ1-5; D perhaps matches TRBD1 (5 bases). Germline V gene sequence: CDR1 SGHTA, CDR2 FQGNSA. Trimming took off 0 bases at V and 7 bases at J, with 13 bases between the two ends. This CDR3 is built from 15 residues.

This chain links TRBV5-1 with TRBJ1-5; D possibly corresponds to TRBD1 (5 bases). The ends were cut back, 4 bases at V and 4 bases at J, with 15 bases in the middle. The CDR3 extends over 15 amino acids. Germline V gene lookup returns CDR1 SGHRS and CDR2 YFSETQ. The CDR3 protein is CASSPGPGVNQPQHF. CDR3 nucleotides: TGCGCCAGCAGCCCTGGACCGGGGGTAAATCAGCCCCAGCATTTT.

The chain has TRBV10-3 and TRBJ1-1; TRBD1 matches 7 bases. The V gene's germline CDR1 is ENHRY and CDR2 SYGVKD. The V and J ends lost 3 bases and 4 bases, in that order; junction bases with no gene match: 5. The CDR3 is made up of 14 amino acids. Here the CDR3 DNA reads TGTGCCATCAGTGACAGGGGGGTCGGCACTGAAGCTTTCTTT. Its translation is CAISDRGVGTEAFF.

The CDR3 DNA reads as TGTGCCAGCAGGACAGAGAACACTGAAGCTTTCTTT. Its protein product is CASRTENTEAFF. The chain combines TRBV28 with TRBJ1-1; TRBD1 might be the D (5 bases). CDR3 length equals 12 residues. V lost 6 bases to trimming and J lost 1 base, with 6 bases between them. Per the germline V gene, CDR1 is MDHEN and CDR2 is SYDVKM.

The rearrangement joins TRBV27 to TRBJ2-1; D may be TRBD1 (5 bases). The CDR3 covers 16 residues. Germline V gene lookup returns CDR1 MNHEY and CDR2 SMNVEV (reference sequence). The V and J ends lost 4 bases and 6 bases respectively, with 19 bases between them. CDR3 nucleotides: TGTGCCAGCAGTTATAGGGGCTCCCTCGGATCCAATGAGCAGTTCTTC. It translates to CASSYRGSLGSNEQFF.

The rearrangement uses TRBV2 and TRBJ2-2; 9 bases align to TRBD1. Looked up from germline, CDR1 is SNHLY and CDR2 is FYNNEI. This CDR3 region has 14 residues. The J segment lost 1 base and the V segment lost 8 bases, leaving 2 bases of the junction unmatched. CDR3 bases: TGTGCCAGCGCGGACAGGGGGAACACCGGGGAGCTGTTTTTT. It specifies CASADRGNTGELFF.

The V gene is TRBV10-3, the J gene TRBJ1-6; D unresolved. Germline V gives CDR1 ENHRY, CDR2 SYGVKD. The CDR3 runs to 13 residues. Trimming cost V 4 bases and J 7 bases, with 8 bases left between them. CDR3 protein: CAISAGVNSPLHF. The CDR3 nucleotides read TGTGCCATCAGTGCCGGGGTGAATTCACCCCTCCACTTT.

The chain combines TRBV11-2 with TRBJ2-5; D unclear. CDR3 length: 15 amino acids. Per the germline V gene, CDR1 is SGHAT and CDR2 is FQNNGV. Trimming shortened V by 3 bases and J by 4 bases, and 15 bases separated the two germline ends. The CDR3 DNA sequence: TGTGCCAGCAGCTTCAACGAGTACACGGGAGAGACCCAGTACTTC. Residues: CASSFNEYTGETQYF.

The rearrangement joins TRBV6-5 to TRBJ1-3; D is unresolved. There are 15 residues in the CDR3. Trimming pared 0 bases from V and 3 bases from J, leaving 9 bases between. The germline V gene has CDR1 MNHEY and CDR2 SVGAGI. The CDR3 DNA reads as TGTGCCAGCAGTTACTCCCCAGGATTTGGAAACACCATATATTTT. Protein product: CASSYSPGFGNTIYF.

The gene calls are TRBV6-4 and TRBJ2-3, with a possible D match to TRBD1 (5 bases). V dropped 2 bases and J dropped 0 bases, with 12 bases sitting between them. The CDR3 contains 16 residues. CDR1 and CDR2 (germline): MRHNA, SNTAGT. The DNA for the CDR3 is TGTGCCAGCAGTGACCACGCAGGGCTAAGCACAGATACGCAGTATTTT. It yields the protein CASSDHAGLSTDTQYF.

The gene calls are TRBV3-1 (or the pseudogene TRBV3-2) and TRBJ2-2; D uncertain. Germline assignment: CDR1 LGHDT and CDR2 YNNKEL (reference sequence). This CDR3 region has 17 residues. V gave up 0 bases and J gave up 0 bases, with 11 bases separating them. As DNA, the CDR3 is TGTGCCAGCAGCCAAGAGGGCCGACGCGCGAACACCGGGGAGCTGTTTTTT. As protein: CASSQEGRRANTGELFF.

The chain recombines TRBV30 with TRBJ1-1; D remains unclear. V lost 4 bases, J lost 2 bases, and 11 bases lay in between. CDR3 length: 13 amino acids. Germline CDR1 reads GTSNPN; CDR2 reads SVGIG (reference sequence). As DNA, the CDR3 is TGTGCCTGGATGGGCACGAGCAACACTGAAGCTTTCTTT. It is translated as CAWMGTSNTEAFF.